The T cell receptor beta chain under discussion was sequenced for a study of regulatory T cells in long-lasting Graves disease. To make TCR beta libraries, researchers used iRepertoire HTBI primers and Arm-PCR of CDR3 regions. TCRdb fed the multiplex PCR reads into MiXCR, producing one record per CDR3 protein. The repertoire consists of some 470,000 distinct CDR3 sequences, with 20% to 25% occurring once and the leading ten covering roughly 7.7%. Time point noted: persistent/refractory GD, antithyroid drugs over 5 years with positive TRAb. TCR sequences were obtained from RNA taken from PBMCs. Patients with Graves' disease were diagnosed by American Thyroid Association guidelines. Unmatched junction bases numbered 8, after V lost 0 bases and J lost 0 bases. The CDR3 contains 20 residues. CDR1 and CDR2 (germline): MNHEY, SVGEGT. In this sample, this clonotype turned up many times.

This chain connects TRBV6-2 or TRBV6-3 to TRBJ2-7, with 16 bases aligning to TRBD2. Sequenced material: peripheral blood mononuclear cells (PBMCs), taken when the disease was refractory, from a patient treated with antithyroid drugs. The clonotype originates from a female donor with Graves disease. The CDR3: CASSYSTGTSGRALSYEQYF. As DNA, the CDR3 is TGTGCCAGCAGTTACTCAACCGGGACTAGCGGGAGGGCCCTCTCCTACGAGCAGTACTTC.